These 14 T cell receptor beta chains originate from one sample sequenced in a study of T cell repertoires in cytomegalovirus infection. TCRdb processed the reads anew with MiXCR; each CDR3 protein has one entry. This table holds some 900,000 distinct CDR3 sequences, about 31% found once. No antigen is known for these receptors. This sample comprised cultured CD8+ T cells from PBMCs, obtained from culture after CMV antigen stimulation. The receptor set was obtained from a human donor in good health (CMV status not recorded). Some clones in this sample may be carry-over from other donors' samples.

The V gene is TRBV6-2 or TRBV6-3, the J gene TRBJ2-1; 10 nucleotides align to TRBD2. The germline V gene has CDR1 MNHEY and CDR2 SVGEGT. V lost 8 bases, J lost 4 bases, and 14 bases stayed unmatched. The CDR3 is 17 amino acids. CDR3 loop: CASRLTSGSSQYNEQFF. The CDR3 DNA follows: TGTGCCAGCCGACTGACTAGCGGGTCCAGTCAGTACAATGAGCAGTTCTTC.

The chain links TRBV5-6 to TRBJ2-1; no definite D call. With 4 bases removed from V and 7 bases from J, the gap between germline ends came to 18 bases. The CDR3 loop spans 15 amino acids. Germline CDR1 and CDR2: SGHDT and YYEEEE. The CDR3 loop is CASSLGWARSNEQFF. CDR3 bases: TGTGCCAGCAGCCTGGGGTGGGCCCGCTCAAATGAGCAGTTCTTC.

This clonotype was counted many times. V usage is TRBV7-2 and J usage is TRBJ2-1; D not certain. Trimming pared 4 bases from V and 8 bases from J, leaving 18 bases between. CDR1 and CDR2 from the germline V gene are SGHTA and FQGNSA. CDR3 length: 15 amino acids. This CDR3 is CASSYLQRPRDEQFF. Here the CDR3 DNA reads TGTGCCAGCAGCTACCTACAGAGGCCGCGCGATGAGCAGTTCTTC. Full variable domain (rest looked up from reference TRBV7-2 and TRBJ2-1): GAGVSQSPSNKVTEKGKDVELRCDPISGHTALYWYRQSLGQGLEFLIYFQGNSAPDKSGLPSDRFSAERTGGSVSTLTIQRTQQEDSAVYLCASSYLQRPRDEQFFGPGTRLTVL.

This chain uses TRBV4-1 with TRBJ1-2; D not certain. The CDR3 is 15 residues long. Germline CDR1 MGHRA, CDR2 YSYEKL. V lost 4 bases and J lost 2, with 14 bases in between. CDR3 sequence reads: CASSPVEDGNYGYTF. CDR3 coding DNA: TGCGCCAGCAGCCCCGTCGAGGACGGGAACTATGGCTACACCTTC.

This chain uses TRBV27 with TRBJ2-2, with D unclear. V shed 1 base and J shed 3 bases, with 6 bases lying between them. This CDR3 has 14 residues. CDR1 and CDR2 (germline): MNHEY, SMNVEV (reference sequence). The CDR3 protein is CASSLFGYTGELFF. CDR3 sequence (DNA): TGTGCCAGCAGTTTATTCGGCTACACCGGGGAGCTGTTTTTT.

This clonotype has a handful of counts. The CDR3 DNA reads TGTGCCAGCAGTTACGGGGGGGCCCCCCTCCCTACGCAGTATTTT. As protein: CASSYGGAPLPTQYF. The genes are TRBV6-5 and TRBJ2-3; D perhaps matches TRBD2 (7 bases). The CDR3 is made up of 15 amino acids. Germline CDR1 MNHEY, CDR2 SVGAGI. The V end was cut by 2 bases, the J end by 8 bases, with 17 bases between.

The chain employs TRBV4-1 and TRBJ2-2, with TRBD1 as a possible D gene (6 bases). CDR1 MGHRA and CDR2 YSYEKL come from the germline V gene. This CDR3 has 16 amino acids. V shed 4 bases and J shed 0 bases, with 12 bases lying between them. The CDR3, as DNA: TGCGCCAGCAGCCCGCGACAGGAGTCGAACACCGGGGAGCTGTTTTTT. Translation gives CASSPRQESNTGELFF.

CDR3 amino acids: CASSHSVRILNSPLHF. The CDR3 nucleotides are TGCGCCAGCAGTCATTCTGTACGGATTCTTAATTCACCCCTCCACTTT. This chain joins TRBV23-1 and TRBJ1-6; D remains unclear. TRBV23-1 has ORF status, its function being uncertain. The V end lost 3 bases, the J end lost 6 bases, and 15 bases lay between the germline ends. CDR3 length equals 16 residues.

CDR3 amino acids: CSASERDRIYGYTF. Here the CDR3 DNA reads TGCAGTGCTAGTGAGCGGGATAGAATCTATGGCTACACCTTC. This chain links TRBV20-1 with TRBJ1-2; no firm D call. V lost 3 bases, J lost 4 bases, and 15 bases lay in between. From germline, CDR1 is DFQATT and CDR2 SNEGSKA (reference sequence). The CDR3 sequence is 14 residues long.

The J gene is TRBJ1-6, the V gene TRBV4-1; perhaps TRBD1 as D (6 bases). The germline V gene encodes CDR1 MGHRA and CDR2 YSYEKL. The CDR3 runs to 15 residues. V lost 0 bases, J lost 7 bases, and 10 bases lay in between. The CDR3 loop reads CASSQELGTNSPLHF. DNA of the CDR3: TGCGCCAGCAGCCAAGAACTGGGGACAAATTCACCCCTCCACTTT.

This clonotype was recorded many times. The chain carries TRBV7-8 and TRBJ2-7; no clear D. Germline V lookup: CDR1 SGHVS, CDR2 FQNEAQ. The CDR3 extends over 17 amino acids. With 3 bases removed from V and 2 bases from J, the gap between germline ends came to 20 bases. The CDR3 DNA sequence: TGTGCCAGCAGCTTCTCATCGACTGATAAAATAGCCTACGAGCAGTACGTC. Translated, it gives CASSFSSTDKIAYEQYV.

This chain's CDR3 is CASSLDGGGEYTQYF. DNA for the CDR3: TGTGCCAGCAGCTTAGATGGCGGGGGGGAATATACGCAGTATTTT. The chain uses TRBV7-9 and TRBJ2-3; 9 bases map to TRBD2. Germline V gene lookup returns CDR1 SEHNR and CDR2 FQNEAQ (reference sequence). The V segment lost 1 base and the J segment 7 bases; nucleotides outside the gene matches: 6. There are 15 residues in the CDR3.

J is TRBJ2-3 and V is TRBV15, with 8 bases aligning to TRBD1. Germline CDR1 and CDR2: LNHNV and YYDKDF (reference sequence). This CDR3 comprises 18 residues. Unmatched junction bases numbered 11, after V lost 0 bases and J lost 3 bases. The CDR3 nucleotides are TGTGCCACCAGCAGAGATAGTGCGGACAGGGTGATGACAGATACGCAGTATTTT. This sequence encodes CATSRDSADRVMTDTQYF.

The chain recombines TRBV2 with TRBJ1-2, with D uncertain. Trimming removed 7 bases from V and 3 bases from J, with 9 bases in between. Germline CDR1 reads SNHLY; CDR2 reads FYNNEI. The CDR3 has 12 residues. In nucleotides, the CDR3 is TGTGCCAGCAAAAGATCGGACTATGGCTACACCTTC. It encodes CASKRSDYGYTF.